A single sample is the source of the 29 T cell receptor beta chains below, sequenced in a study of CD8+ T cells in alopecia areata. cDNA serving as the sequencing template came from extracted, reverse transcribed RNA. Clones were sequenced by immunoSEQ multiplex PCR, and TCRdb holds only the in-frame ones, with some missing. The sample contains more than 95,000 clones, around 63% of which appear only once. Treatment meaning: oral pan-JAK inhibitor, 5-10 mg twice daily. Sequenced material: CD4+ T cells sorted from blood, taken at week 4, from a patient treated with tofacitinib. Source of these receptors: a human donor with alopecia areata.

This clone was counted between two and nine times. This chain joins TRBV2 and TRBJ2-5; 9 nucleotides agree with TRBD2. Trimming removed 8 bases from V and 0 bases from J; junction bases left unmatched: 7. This CDR3 is built from 15 residues. Germline loops: CDR1 SNHLY, CDR2 FYNNEI. CDR3 bases: TGTGCCAGCGGCGGGACTAGCAGTTACCAAGAGACCCAGTACTTC. Translation gives CASGGTSSYQETQYF.

The rearrangement uses TRBV2 and TRBJ1-1; 9 bases are shared with TRBD1. V lost 2 bases, J lost 6 bases, and 4 bases stayed unmatched. Germline loops: CDR1 SNHLY, CDR2 FYNNEI. The CDR3 covers 14 residues. The chain's CDR3 is CASSETDRGSEAFF. The CDR3 region has the DNA TGTGCCAGCAGTGAAACGGACAGGGGATCTGAAGCTTTCTTT.

The chain uses TRBV2 and TRBJ1-1; 8 nucleotides agree with TRBD1. The CDR3 has 14 amino acids. Germline V gene sequence: CDR1 SNHLY, CDR2 FYNNEI. V lost 6 bases and J lost 3; bases outside the gene matches: 6. CDR3 region: CASSPDRGYTEAFF. The CDR3, as DNA: TGTGCCAGCAGCCCCGACAGGGGTTACACTGAAGCTTTCTTT.

The table lists this clone with a few counts. This CDR3 is CAWSNSYEQYF. CDR3 coding DNA: TGTGCCTGGAGTAACTCCTACGAGCAGTACTTC. The J gene is TRBJ2-7, the V gene TRBV30; D is ambiguous. The CDR3 length is 11 residues. The germline gives CDR1 GTSNPN, CDR2 SVGIG (reference sequence). The V and J ends lost 2 bases and 0 bases respectively, with 2 bases between them.

J is TRBJ2-7 and V is TRBV5-1; 9 bases fit TRBD2. The CDR3 contains 18 residues. With 3 bases clipped from V and 2 bases from J, the junction kept 15 bases outside the gene matches. Germline V CDR1 and CDR2: SGHRS, YFSETQ. In nucleotides, the CDR3 is TGCGCCAGCAGCTGGACGGTGGGAGCGGGGGGTCCTACCTACGAGCAGTACTTC. Translated, it gives CASSWTVGAGGPTYEQYF.

This clone came up a few times. This rearrangement joins TRBV5-1 to TRBJ2-3; 7 positions agree with TRBD1. V dropped 4 bases and J dropped 2; count of bases not matched to a gene: 4. CDR1 is SGHRS, CDR2 YFSETQ, per germline. The CDR3 has 14 amino acids. CDR3 loop: CASSPDRFTDTQYF. The CDR3 region has the DNA TGCGCCAGCAGCCCGGACAGGTTCACAGATACGCAGTATTTT.

This clone was observed once. The chain joins TRBV7-2 to TRBJ1-1, with TRBD1 matching 7 bases. J gave up 0 bases and V 8 bases, and 3 bases lay outside the gene matches. The germline gives CDR1 SGHTA, CDR2 FQGNSA. This CDR3 has 13 residues. The CDR3 is CASAGTVNTEAFF. CDR3 nucleotide sequence: TGTGCCAGCGCTGGGACAGTGAACACTGAAGCTTTCTTT.

This sequence joins TRBV27 and TRBJ2-7; 16 bases map to TRBD2. Per germline, CDR1 MNHEY and CDR2 SMNVEV (reference sequence). The V gene end was trimmed by 3 bases and the J gene end by 8 bases; junction bases not matched to a gene: 4. CDR3 length: 15 amino acids. The CDR3 reads CASSFGTSGRAQQYF. DNA of the CDR3: TGTGCCAGCAGTTTCGGGACTAGCGGGAGGGCACAGCAGTACTTC.

The J gene is TRBJ2-3, the V gene TRBV29-1, with TRBD2 matching 7 bases. Germline V gene lookup returns CDR1 SQVTM and CDR2 ANQGSEA. Losses at the gene ends were 3 bases for V and 1 base for J; bases not matched to a gene: 10. CDR3 length: 16 amino acids. For the CDR3, the DNA is TGCAGCGTTGAGAAGCTGGCGGGAGATCGCACAGATACGCAGTATTTT. Translated, it gives CSVEKLAGDRTDTQYF.

This sequence joins TRBV30 and TRBJ1-4; 8 positions agree with TRBD1. Germline loops: CDR1 GTSNPN, CDR2 SVGIG (reference sequence). The ends lost 5 bases at V and 7 bases at J; junction bases unmatched: 9. The CDR3 contains 14 residues. CDR3 nucleotides: TGTGCCTGGGCCGAGGGGACAGGCTTTGAAAAACTGTTTTTT. Translation: CAWAEGTGFEKLFF.

The rearrangement uses TRBV5-4 and TRBJ2-7; D not resolved. V was trimmed by 7 bases and J by 2 bases, leaving 4 bases between them. Looked up from germline, CDR1 is SGHNT and CDR2 is YYREEE (reference sequence). The CDR3 contains 10 residues. The CDR3, as DNA: TGTGCCAGCGGTACCTACGAGCAGTACTTC. Protein sequence: CASGTYEQYF.

The gene calls are TRBV5-1 and TRBJ2-5; D may match TRBD1 or TRBD2 (5 bases each). Germline CDR1 is SGHRS and CDR2 is YFSETQ. The CDR3 runs 15 residues. V lost 0 bases and J lost 5, with 14 bases in between. CDR3 sequence reads: CASSLEGPPGETQYF. Here the CDR3 DNA reads TGCGCCAGCAGCTTGGAGGGACCCCCGGGGGAGACCCAGTACTTC.

This clone has more than one count but fewer than ten. The rearrangement joins TRBV4-1 to TRBJ2-1; 9 nucleotides match TRBD1. V lost 3 bases to trimming and J lost 8 bases; unmatched junction nucleotides: 17. Germline V gene data show CDR1 as MGHRA and CDR2 as YSYEKL. The CDR3 has 18 amino acids. CDR3 in DNA: TGCGCCAGCAGCCACCCGGGACAGGGAGGTAGGTGGAAGGATGAGCAGTTCTTC. Protein sequence: CASSHPGQGGRWKDEQFF.

The chain is built from TRBV5-4 and TRBJ2-5; 7 bases are a match to TRBD1. Germline loops: CDR1 SGHNT, CDR2 YYREEE (reference sequence). This CDR3 spans 16 amino acids. The V segment lost 3 bases and the J segment 1 base; nucleotides outside the gene matches: 9. Here the CDR3 reads CASSSSTGNGQETQYF. The DNA of the CDR3 is TGTGCCAGCAGCTCGTCGACAGGGAACGGCCAAGAGACCCAGTACTTC.

This clone was counted only a few times. This chain joins TRBV29-1 and TRBJ1-2, with D possibly matching TRBD1 (5 bases). This CDR3 is 11 amino acids long. V lost 4 bases to trimming and J lost 7 bases, with 10 bases between them. The germline gives CDR1 SQVTM, CDR2 ANQGSEA. CDR3 nucleotides: TGCAGCGTTGTCACGGGGCTTGGCTACACCTTC. Translated: CSVVTGLGYTF.

This chain connects TRBV14 to TRBJ2-5, with 8 bases matching TRBD1. Germline-derived CDR1 and CDR2 are SGHDN and FVKESK. The trim removed 4 bases at V and 5 bases at J, leaving 9 bases unmatched. This CDR3 has 15 residues. CDR3 loop: CASSLRQGMIETQYF. DNA for the CDR3: TGTGCCAGCAGCCTACGACAGGGGATGATTGAGACCCAGTACTTC.

This rearrangement joins TRBV29-1 to TRBJ1-1, with TRBD1 as a possible D gene (6 bases). In germline, CDR1 is SQVTM, CDR2 ANQGSEA. Trimming cost V 7 bases and J 4 bases, with 16 bases left between them. This CDR3 comprises 13 residues. The CDR3 loop is CSGKPQGSTEAFF. Written as DNA, the CDR3 is TGCAGCGGTAAGCCACAGGGTTCCACTGAAGCTTTCTTT.

This clone has more than one count but fewer than ten. The chain uses TRBV29-1 and TRBJ2-5; 7 nucleotides align to TRBD1. After removal of 8 bases from V and 1 base from J, the junction contained 13 bases not matched to a gene. The CDR3 sequence is 15 residues long. Germline V CDR1 and CDR2: SQVTM, ANQGSEA. The CDR3 DNA is TGCAGCACGGCCAAAGGGGCAGGGGGCCAAGAGACCCAGTACTTC. Its translation: CSTAKGAGGQETQYF.

The chain recombines TRBV5-1 with TRBJ2-3, with TRBD1 matching 7 bases. The CDR3 runs 15 residues. Germline V CDR1 and CDR2: SGHRS, YFSETQ. Trimming removed 3 bases from V and 2 bases from J; junction bases left unmatched: 6. CDR3 amino acids: CASSSQGQHTDTQYF. Written as DNA, the CDR3 is TGCGCCAGCAGCTCTCAGGGACAGCACACAGATACGCAGTATTTT.

The chain couples TRBV2 to TRBJ2-7; 9 bases map to TRBD1. V dropped 6 bases and J dropped 3; count of bases not matched to a gene: 3. The germline gives CDR1 SNHLY, CDR2 FYNNEI. The CDR3 extends over 13 amino acids. The CDR3 DNA sequence: TGTGCCAGCAGGGGACAGGGTCGCTACGAGCAGTACTTC. Encoded protein: CASRGQGRYEQYF.

The CDR3 DNA reads as TGCGCCAGCAGCTTTGCAGACAGGGAAAAAAACGAGCAGTACTTC. It specifies CASSFADREKNEQYF. This sequence joins TRBV5-1 and TRBJ2-7; 7 bases fit TRBD1. The CDR3 spans 15 residues. Germline CDR1 SGHRS, CDR2 YFSETQ. After removal of 2 bases from V and 5 bases from J, the junction contained 10 bases not matched to a gene.

The V gene is TRBV29-1, the J gene TRBJ1-2, with a weak D call TRBD1 (6 bases). V lost 7 bases, J lost 5 bases, and 20 bases lay in between. The CDR3 sequence is 14 residues long. The germline CDR1 and CDR2 sequences are SQVTM and ANQGSEA. CDR3 residues: CSAPRGGAGYGYTF. In nucleotides, the CDR3 is TGCAGCGCCCCACGGGGGGGGGCAGGGTATGGCTACACCTTC.

V usage is TRBV29-1 and J usage is TRBJ1-2; D remains unclear. The CDR3 spans 12 residues. V was pared by 6 bases and J by 2 bases, with 10 bases between. The germline CDR1 and CDR2 sequences are SQVTM and ANQGSEA. The DNA of the CDR3 is TGCAGCGTCGCCCGGCCCAACTATGGCTACACCTTC. Encoded protein: CSVARPNYGYTF.

The chain links TRBV6-5 to TRBJ2-3, with D maybe TRBD2 (6 bases). This CDR3 has 15 amino acids. CDR1 is MNHEY, CDR2 SVGAGI, per germline. V lost 6 bases to trimming and J lost 6 bases, with 19 bases between them. The CDR3 DNA reads TGTGCCAGCAGCGACCGCGGGACTCCAGGGGATACGCAGTATTTT. Protein sequence: CASSDRGTPGDTQYF.

The V gene is TRBV9, the J gene TRBJ1-2; no reliable D call. The CDR3 consists of 15 residues. V shed 0 bases and J shed 0 bases, with 9 bases lying between them. CDR1 and CDR2 (germline): SGDLS, YYNGEE. CDR3 sequence: CASSVVARTNYGYTF. The DNA for the CDR3 is TGTGCCAGCAGCGTAGTAGCGAGAACTAACTATGGCTACACCTTC. Full variable domain (rest looked up from reference TRBV9 and TRBJ1-2): DSGVTQTPKHLITATGQRVTLRCSPRSGDLSVYWYQQSLDQGLQFLIQYYNGEERAKGNILERFSAQQFPDLHSELNLSSLELGDSALYFCASSVVARTNYGYTFGSGTRLTVV.

This chain connects TRBV25-1 to TRBJ2-7; TRBD2 matches at 12 bases. V dropped 3 bases and J dropped 1; count of bases not matched to a gene: 7. Per the germline V gene, CDR1 is MGHDK and CDR2 is SYGVNS. The CDR3 is 17 amino acids. CDR3 loop: CASSDRATSGGSYEQYF. The CDR3 region has the DNA TGTGCCAGCAGTGACCGCGCGACTAGCGGGGGTTCCTACGAGCAGTACTTC.

This clone was detected only a few times. This chain connects TRBV29-1 to TRBJ2-7; no clear D. This CDR3 is 12 amino acids long. Trimming pared 4 bases from V and 0 bases from J, leaving 7 bases between. In germline, CDR1 is SQVTM, CDR2 ANQGSEA. The CDR3 loop reads CSVVGSSYEQYF. The CDR3 DNA reads TGCAGCGTTGTCGGCAGCTCCTACGAGCAGTACTTC.

The chain employs TRBV18 and TRBJ1-2; D is undetermined. Deletions cut 2 bases from V and 2 bases from J, with 6 bases between. The CDR3 contains 13 residues. Germline assignment: CDR1 KGHSH and CDR2 LQKENI. The CDR3, as DNA: TGTGCCAGCTCACCAGAGGGAAACTATGGCTACACCTTC. Its translation: CASSPEGNYGYTF.

The chain recombines TRBV14 with TRBJ2-5, with D hard to call. From germline, CDR1 is SGHDN and CDR2 FVKESK. The CDR3 runs to 12 residues. The ends were cut back, 4 bases at V and 2 bases at J, with 5 bases in the middle. CDR3 bases: TGTGCCAGCAGCCGCCTGCAAGAGACCCAGTACTTC. This codes for CASSRLQETQYF.